This TCR beta chain was identified in a study of tumor-infiltrating lymphocytes in primary liver carcinoma. Study summary: Surgical resection was used to treat these primary liver carcinoma patients. These patients were men and women whose ages were 30 to 69 years. Samples gave roughly 3.65 to 8 million productive TCRbeta reads, similar across tissue types. Study observations and caveats: Tumor top-250-clone fraction significantly exceeded that of blood (p = 0.039).

Comments on this clonotype: Its antigen is not identified. At one end, the junction sequence differs from germline, possibly due to a read error.

Germline DNA was extracted too, while blood RNA derived from unsorted whole blood. The CDR3 length is 13 residues. Germline lookup yields CDR1 SGHAT and CDR2 FQDESV (reference sequence). Constant-region priming of roughly 0.45 ug total RNA yielded TCR beta cDNA. It was through three nested multiplex PCR rounds of slightly modified ARM-PCR that TCR beta libraries arose. TRBV1-TRBV30 forward and Cbeta reverse primers drove the first two roughly 10-cycle rounds. Using its own MiXCR run on the multiplex PCR reads, TCRdb lists one record per CDR3 protein. The repertoire holds approximately 300,000 distinct CDR3 sequences, over 55% seen once, with roughly 10% in the top ten.

The specimen was peripheral blood. This rearrangement joins TRBV11-1 to TRBJ2-4, with D perhaps TRBD2 (6 bases). The receptor comes from a middle-aged man with primary liver carcinoma and hepatitis B virus infection. The CDR3 coding sequence is TGTGCCAGCAGCTTAGGGGGGGTAAACATTCAGCACTTC. Translating it yields CASSLGGVNIQHF.